These 14 T cell receptor beta chains were all obtained from the same sample, sequenced in a study of T cell responses to AZD1222 COVID-19 vaccine. Sequencing was performed with immunoSEQ multiplex PCR; in TCRdb, only in-frame clones are kept and a portion is missing. The sample holds around 83,000 clones, over 75% seen once. The sample here was peripheral blood, taken 28 days after the second AZD1222 dose. Receptors originate from an adult who received the AZD1222 COVID-19 vaccine.

This clone showed up just once. The chain carries TRBV10-3 and TRBJ1-6; D unclear. This CDR3 has 13 residues. CDR1 is ENHRY and CDR2 is SYGVKD in the germline V gene. Deletions cut 3 bases from V and 6 bases from J, with 6 bases between. CDR3 protein: CAISDLSNSPLHF. CDR3 nucleotide sequence: TGTGCCATCAGTGACCTCTCTAATTCACCCCTCCACTTT.

The rearrangement links TRBV6-5 to TRBJ1-1; no reliable D call. The V and J ends lost 0 bases and 0 bases respectively, with 8 bases between them. This CDR3 region has 15 residues. From germline, CDR1 is MNHEY and CDR2 SVGAGI. CDR3 loop: CASSYSGSLNTEAFF. The DNA for the CDR3 is TGTGCCAGCAGTTACTCGGGCAGTCTGAACACTGAAGCTTTCTTT.

The chain couples TRBV28 to TRBJ1-6; D remains unclear. Looked up from germline, CDR1 is MDHEN and CDR2 is SYDVKM. The CDR3 spans 15 residues. With 6 bases removed from V and 4 bases from J, the gap between germline ends came to 13 bases. CDR3 sequence: CASSDNRGYNSPLHF. The CDR3 region has the DNA TGTGCCAGCAGCGATAACAGAGGTTATAATTCACCCCTCCACTTT.

CDR3 in amino acids: CASSSTGESQPQHF. The CDR3 region has the DNA TGTGCCAGCAGTTCTACAGGGGAGAGTCAGCCCCAGCATTTT. The V gene is TRBV7-9, the J gene TRBJ1-5; 7 bases agree with TRBD1. The CDR3 is 14 amino acids. V dropped 6 bases and J dropped 6; count of bases not matched to a gene: 8. CDR1 SEHNR and CDR2 FQNEAQ come from the germline V gene (reference sequence).

The rearrangement uses TRBV28 and TRBJ1-4, with D possibly TRBD1 on 5 matching bases. The CDR3 runs to 14 residues. Trimming removed 6 bases at V and 7 bases at J, with 15 bases between. Germline V gene data show CDR1 as MDHEN and CDR2 as SYDVKM. The CDR3 DNA reads as TGTGCCAGCAGCTTACCCGGGGGGAGTGAAAAACTGTTTTTT. The encoded protein is CASSLPGGSEKLFF.

This clone was detected once. The V gene is TRBV4-2, the J gene TRBJ1-6, with a possible D match to TRBD1 (5 bases). The CDR3 is 17 residues long. Germline V gene data show CDR1 as LGHNA and CDR2 as YNFKEQ. V gave up 0 bases and J gave up 10 bases, with 19 bases separating them. The CDR3 loop reads CASSQDRGVSARSPLHF. CDR3 DNA: TGTGCCAGCAGCCAAGATAGGGGAGTTTCGGCGAGGTCACCCCTCCACTTT.

The V call is TRBV19, the J call TRBJ1-2, with TRBD1 identical over 8 bases. CDR1 is LNHDA, CDR2 SQIVND, per germline (reference sequence). The CDR3 sequence is 15 residues long. J gave up 5 bases and V 7 bases, and 12 bases lay outside the gene matches. The CDR3 sequence is CASIRSRDRPYGYTF. The CDR3 region has the DNA TGTGCCAGTATCAGGAGCCGGGACAGGCCGTATGGCTACACCTTC.

The CDR3 spells CASGPVKGQFF. CDR3 in DNA: TGTGCCAGCGGACCCGTTAAAGGGCAGTTCTTC. The rearrangement joins TRBV12-3 or TRBV12-4 to TRBJ2-1; D remains ambiguous. Trimming left V 8 bases short and J 12 bases short, with 14 bases between. The length of the CDR3 is 11 residues.

The chain combines TRBV9 with TRBJ2-5, with 8 bases lining up with TRBD1. This CDR3 is 14 amino acids long. Germline V CDR1 and CDR2: SGDLS, YYNGEE. J lost 5 bases, V lost 2 bases, and 5 bases had no gene match. The CDR3 sequence: CASSVNHRGETQYF. Here the CDR3 DNA reads TGTGCCAGCAGCGTCAACCACAGGGGGGAGACCCAGTACTTC.

The chain has TRBV18 and TRBJ1-5; D unresolved. The CDR3 sequence is 16 residues long. Trimming cost V 7 bases and J 2 bases, with 18 bases left between them. The germline gives CDR1 KGHSH, CDR2 LQKENI. CDR3 nucleotide sequence: TGTGCCAGCTGCCCGGGCCCCAGACTAGGCAATCAGCCCCAGCATTTT. It yields the protein CASCPGPRLGNQPQHF.

The genes are TRBV15 and TRBJ2-7; 7 positions match TRBD1. With 1 base clipped from V and 4 bases from J, the junction kept 1 base outside the gene matches. The CDR3 covers 13 residues. Germline-derived CDR1 and CDR2 are LNHNV and YYDKDF (reference sequence). CDR3 DNA sequence: TGTGCCACCAGCAGAGTACAGGGGTACGAGCAGTACTTC. Its protein product is CATSRVQGYEQYF.

This rearrangement joins TRBV10-3 to TRBJ2-1; D ambiguous. CDR3 length: 14 amino acids. Germline CDR1 ENHRY, CDR2 SYGVKD. Trimming removed 3 bases at V and 2 bases at J, with 8 bases between. The CDR3 DNA reads as TGTGCCATCAGTGATGGAGTGACCTACAATGAGCAGTTCTTC. The encoded protein is CAISDGVTYNEQFF.

The chain employs TRBV7-2 and TRBJ1-2, with 9 positions matching TRBD1. CDR1 is SGHTA, CDR2 FQGNSA, per germline. With 5 bases clipped from V and 5 bases from J, the junction kept 12 bases outside the gene matches. The CDR3 sequence is 16 residues long. This CDR3 reads CASSLGTGSGGYGYTF. The CDR3 region has the DNA TGTGCCAGCAGCCTGGGGACAGGGAGTGGGGGGTATGGCTACACCTTC.

The chain has TRBV27 and TRBJ2-7; D not resolved. V gave up 5 bases and J gave up 0 bases, with 14 bases separating them. Per the germline V gene, CDR1 is MNHEY and CDR2 is SMNVEV (reference sequence). CDR3 length: 15 residues. Here the CDR3 DNA reads TGTGCCAGCAGTCCGGGCCGGGTCTTCTCCTACGAGCAGTACTTC. Amino acids: CASSPGRVFSYEQYF.